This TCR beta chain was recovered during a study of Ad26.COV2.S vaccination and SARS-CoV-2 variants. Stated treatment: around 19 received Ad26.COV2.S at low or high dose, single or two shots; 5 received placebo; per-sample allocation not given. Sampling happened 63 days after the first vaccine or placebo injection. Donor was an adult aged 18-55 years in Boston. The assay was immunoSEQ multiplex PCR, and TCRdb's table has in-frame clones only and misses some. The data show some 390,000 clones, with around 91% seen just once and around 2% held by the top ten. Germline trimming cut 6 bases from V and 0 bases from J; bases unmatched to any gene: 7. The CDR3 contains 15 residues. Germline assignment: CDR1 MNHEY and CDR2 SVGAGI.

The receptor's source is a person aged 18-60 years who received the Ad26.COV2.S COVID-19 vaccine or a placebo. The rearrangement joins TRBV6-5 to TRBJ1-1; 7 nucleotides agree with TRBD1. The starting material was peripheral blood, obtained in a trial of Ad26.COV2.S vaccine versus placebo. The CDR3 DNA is TGTGCCAGCAGAAGGGGGCAAGCCATGAACACTGAAGCTTTCTTT. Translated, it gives CASRRGQAMNTEAFF.